Listed below are T cell receptor beta chains from one sample, sequenced in a study of metastatic and nonmetastatic thyroid tumors. MiXCR was used by TCRdb to re-call the PCR reads. This table has around 44,000 clones, less than 35% appearing once. The specimen sequenced was blood. Receptors originate from a male donor with papillary thyroid cancer or a benign thyroid nodule (not recorded which). Some clones in this sample may be carry-over from other donors' samples. The CDR3 runs from the conserved cysteine through the conserved F or W. Each record gives: V gene, J gene, D gene, clone size, CDR3 protein, CDR3 DNA. D genes are given only for firm matches. Rows give clone size only sometimes, using once, few, many, or a class for an expanded clone.

TRBV7-6	TRBJ2-7	NA	NA	CASSLIRDSPYEQYF	TGTGCCAGCAGCTTGATCCGGGACTCTCCCTACGAGCAGTACTTC
TRBV11-2	TRBJ2-5	TRBD2	NA	CASSQCPIAGVEETHYF	TGTGCCAGCAGCCAATGCCCGATAGCGGGGGTAGAAGAGACCCACTACTTC
TRBV20-1	TRBJ1-4	TRBD1	many	CSARVYPGQGYNEKLFF	TGCAGTGCTAGAGTCTACCCGGGACAGGGATATAATGAAAAACTGTTTTTT
TRBV20-1	TRBJ1-5	NA	once	CSAKLTSNQPQHF	TGCAGTGCCAAACTTACTTCTAATCAGCCCCAGCATTTT
TRBV6-5	TRBJ2-4	NA	many	CASSYSQTRKNIQYF	TGTGCCAGCAGTTACTCACAGACACGCAAAAACATTCAGTACTTC
TRBV7-2	TRBJ2-7	NA	NA	CASRISSSSYEQYF	TGTGCCAGCAGAATAAGCAGTAGCTCCTACGAGCAGTACTTC
TRBV6-1	TRBJ1-5	NA	NA	CASSGRDGDINQPQHF	TGTGCCAGCAGTGGCCGGGACGGGGACATCAATCAGCCCCAGCATTTT
TRBV6-2/TRBV6-3	TRBJ1-2	NA	few	CASNLYGNYCYTF	TGTGCCAGCAACCTGTACGGGAACTATTGCTACACCTTC
TRBV6-2/TRBV6-3	TRBJ2-7	TRBD1	NA	CASSYSRTGGTDEQYF	TGTGCCAGCAGTTACTCGAGGACAGGGGGCACGGACGAGCAGTACTTC
TRBV6-1	TRBJ1-3	TRBD1	medium-sized	CASSLGQGNGNTIYF	TGTGCCAGCAGTTTGGGACAGGGGAATGGAAACACCATATATTTT
TRBV27	TRBJ1-4	NA	many	CASKASGGTNEKLFF	TGTGCCAGCAAAGCATCGGGGGGGACTAATGAAAAACTGTTTTTT
TRBV20-1	TRBJ2-7	NA	NA	CSAKHPIFYEQYF	TGCAGTGCTAAACACCCCATTTTCTACGAGCAGTACTTC
TRBV20-1	TRBJ2-7	TRBD1	NA	CSAPLLGGVRLGEQYF	TGCAGTGCCCCCCTTCTAGGGGGCGTGAGGTTGGGCGAGCAGTACTTC
TRBV7-6	TRBJ2-7	NA	NA	CASIREGGGAYEQYF	TGTGCCAGCATCCGTGAAGGAGGGGGCGCCTACGAGCAGTACTTC
TRBV12-3/TRBV12-4	TRBJ1-6	TRBD1	medium-sized	CASRGQGASTLHF	TGTGCCAGCAGGGGACAGGGGGCCTCCACCCTCCACTTT
TRBV19	TRBJ1-1	NA	few	CASSFTGKTTEAFF	TGTGCCAGTAGTTTTACAGGGAAAACCACTGAAGCTTTCTTT
TRBV5-1	TRBJ1-2	NA	many	CASSAGGGEMRYTF	TGCGCCAGCAGCGCGGGGGGGGGAGAAATGCGCTACACCTTC
TRBV19	TRBJ1-1	NA	few	CASRRDPLNTEAFF	TGTGCCAGTAGGCGGGACCCCCTGAACACTGAAGCTTTCTTT
TRBV12-3/TRBV12-4	TRBJ2-7	NA	few	CASSGTRVEQYF	TGTGCCAGCAGCGGGACGAGGGTGGAGCAGTACTTC
TRBV6-2/TRBV6-3	TRBJ2-7	NA	few	CASSYENYEQYF	TGTGCCAGCAGTTACGAAAACTACGAGCAGTACTTC
TRBV28	TRBJ2-2	NA	NA	CAGSAGLNTGELFF	TGTGCCGGCTCAGCGGGTCTGAACACCGGGGAGCTGTTTTTT
TRBV12-3/TRBV12-4	TRBJ1-3	NA	NA	CASSVQVVYTIYF	TGTGCCAGCAGTGTACAGGTCGTATACACCATATATTTT
TRBV20-1	TRBJ1-1	TRBD1	NA	CSARRGTDEAFF	TGCAGTGCTAGGAGAGGGACAGACGAAGCTTTCTTT
TRBV19	TRBJ1-4	TRBD1	many	CASSIAGQGNEKLFF	TGTGCCAGTAGTATAGCGGGACAGGGTAATGAAAAACTGTTTTTT
TRBV6-1	TRBJ2-6	NA	medium-sized	CASSEAQGGANVLTF	TGTGCCAGCAGTGAAGCGCAGGGTGGGGCCAACGTCCTGACTTTC
TRBV7-6	TRBJ2-7	NA	many	CASSLGGNSYEQYF	TGTGCCAGCAGCTTAGGGGGGAACTCCTACGAGCAGTACTTC
TRBV28	TRBJ2-1	TRBD2	NA	CASSLPSGSINEQFF	TGTGCCAGCAGTTTGCCCAGCGGGAGCATCAATGAGCAGTTCTTC
TRBV7-9	TRBJ2-7	TRBD1	NA	CASRSGDRAYDQYF	TGTGCCAGCAGGTCGGGGGACAGGGCGTACGACCAGTACTTC
TRBV27	TRBJ1-1	TRBD1	many	CASRFPGGTEAFF	TGTGCCAGCAGGTTCCCAGGGGGCACTGAAGCTTTCTTT
TRBV11-2	TRBJ2-3	TRBD2	NA	CASSLWSAGESTDTQYF	TGTGCCAGCAGCCTTTGGAGCGCGGGAGAGAGCACAGATACGCAGTATTTT
TRBV27	TRBJ1-5	NA	NA	CASSLSMAVGNQPQHF	TGTGCCAGCAGTTTAAGTATGGCGGTGGGCAATCAGCCCCAGCATTTT
TRBV24-1	TRBJ2-2	NA	few	CATSDGSGPGELFF	TGTGCCACCAGTGATGGATCTGGGCCCGGGGAGCTGTTTTTT
TRBV24-1	TRBJ2-7	NA	NA	CATSEGSSYEQYF	TGTGCCACCAGTGAGGGGAGCTCCTACGAGCAGTACTTC
TRBV6-2/TRBV6-3	TRBJ2-7	TRBD2	NA	CASIFGLAGSEEQYF	TGTGCCAGCATTTTCGGACTAGCGGGATCGGAAGAGCAGTACTTC
TRBV20-1	TRBJ1-2	NA	medium-sized	CSAGAGTSFEGYTF	TGCAGTGCTGGCGCCGGGACGTCGTTTGAAGGCTACACCTTC
TRBV6-1	TRBJ2-7	TRBD2	medium-sized	CASPAGIAGQDYEQYF	TGTGCCAGCCCGGCAGGAATAGCGGGGCAAGATTACGAGCAGTACTTC
TRBV3-1	TRBJ1-5	NA	NA	CASSQERLSQMPQHF	TGTGCCAGCAGCCAAGAAAGGCTGAGTCAGATGCCCCAGCATTTT
TRBV27	TRBJ1-1	NA	NA	CASSPWVGTEAFF	TGTGCCAGCAGTCCATGGGTAGGCACTGAAGCTTTCTTT